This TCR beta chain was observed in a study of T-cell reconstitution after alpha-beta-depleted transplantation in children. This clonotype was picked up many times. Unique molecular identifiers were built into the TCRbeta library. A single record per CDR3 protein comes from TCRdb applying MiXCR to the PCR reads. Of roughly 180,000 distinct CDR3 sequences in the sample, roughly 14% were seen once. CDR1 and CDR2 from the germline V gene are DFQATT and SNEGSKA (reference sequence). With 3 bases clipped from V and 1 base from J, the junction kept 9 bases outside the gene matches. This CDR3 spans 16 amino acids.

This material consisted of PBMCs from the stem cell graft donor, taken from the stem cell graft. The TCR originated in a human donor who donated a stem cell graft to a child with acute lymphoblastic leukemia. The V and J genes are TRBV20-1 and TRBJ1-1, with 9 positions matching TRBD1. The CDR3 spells CSARNSPGQGNTEAFF. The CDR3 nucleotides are TGCAGTGCTAGGAATAGTCCGGGACAGGGGAACACTGAAGCTTTCTTT.